This T cell receptor (beta chain) originates from a study of beta chain features in type 1 diabetes. About the study: The study found patients and healthy donors alike in age, gender and cell yields.

This clone was counted only a few times. The target antigen is unknown. Investigators reverse transcribed all isolated RNA, so they sequenced expressed TCRB transcripts. The repertoire was sequenced with immunoSEQ multiplex PCR; TCRdb's copy has only in-frame clones and lacks some. The table records fewer than 400,000 clones, around 9.7% of them present only once. The authors took one heparinised blood draw, averaging about 120 mL, from each donor. Germline CDR1 and CDR2: SGHAT and FQNNGV. The length of the CDR3 is 14 residues. Trimming cost V 3 bases and J 6 bases, with 12 bases left between them. Findings and limits, study-wide: Cells expressing TCR highly could be over-represented by cDNA sequencing. TCRB CDR3s from Type 1 diabetes patients were moderately but significantly shorter in all four CD4+ subsets.

The chain joins TRBV11-2 to TRBJ2-1; D not certain. This TCR was sampled from a man aged 30 to 45 with type 1 diabetes. Input material: central memory CD4+ T cells from blood. CDR3 sequence (DNA): TGTGCCAGCAGCTTCTTGGGGTTGGGCAATGAGCAGTTCTTC. It encodes CASSFLGLGNEQFF.